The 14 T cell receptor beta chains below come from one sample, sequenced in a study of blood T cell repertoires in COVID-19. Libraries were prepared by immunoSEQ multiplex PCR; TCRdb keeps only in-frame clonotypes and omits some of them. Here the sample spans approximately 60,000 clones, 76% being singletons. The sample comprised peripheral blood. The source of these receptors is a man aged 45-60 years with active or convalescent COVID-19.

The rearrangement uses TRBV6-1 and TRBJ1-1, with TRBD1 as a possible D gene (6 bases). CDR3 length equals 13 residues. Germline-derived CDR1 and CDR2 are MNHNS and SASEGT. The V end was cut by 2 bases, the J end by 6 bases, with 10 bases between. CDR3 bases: TGTGCCAGCAGTGAAACAGGGCGACCTGAAGCTTTCTTT. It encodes CASSETGRPEAFF.

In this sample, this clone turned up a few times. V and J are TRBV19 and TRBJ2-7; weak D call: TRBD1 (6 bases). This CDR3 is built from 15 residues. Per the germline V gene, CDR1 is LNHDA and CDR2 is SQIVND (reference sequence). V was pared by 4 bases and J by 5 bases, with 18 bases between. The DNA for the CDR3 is TGTGCCAGTAGTACGTACAGGGAAATTTCGAACGAGCAGTACTTC. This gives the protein CASSTYREISNEQYF.

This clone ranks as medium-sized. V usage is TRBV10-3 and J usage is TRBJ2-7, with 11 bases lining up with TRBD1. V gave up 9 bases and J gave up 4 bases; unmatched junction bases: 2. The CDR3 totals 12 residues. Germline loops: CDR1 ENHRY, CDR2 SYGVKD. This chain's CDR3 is CAIGTGGYEQYF. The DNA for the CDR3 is TGTGCCATAGGGACAGGGGGATACGAGCAGTACTTC.

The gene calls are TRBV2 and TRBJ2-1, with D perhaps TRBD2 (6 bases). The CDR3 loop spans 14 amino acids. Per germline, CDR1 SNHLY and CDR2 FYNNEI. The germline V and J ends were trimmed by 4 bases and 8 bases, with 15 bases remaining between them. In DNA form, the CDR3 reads TGTGCCAGCAGTGGGGACTCCTTTGTAGATGAGCAGTTCTTC. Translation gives CASSGDSFVDEQFF.

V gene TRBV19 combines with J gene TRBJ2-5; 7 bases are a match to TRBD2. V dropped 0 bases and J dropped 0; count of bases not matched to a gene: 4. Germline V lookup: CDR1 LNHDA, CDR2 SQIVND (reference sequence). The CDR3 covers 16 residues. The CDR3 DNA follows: TGTGCCAGTAGTATAGATCGGAGCGGGAACCAAGAGACCCAGTACTTC. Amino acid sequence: CASSIDRSGNQETQYF.

The DNA for the CDR3 is TGTGCCAGCACCCATCCGGGGGGCGGTGAGCAGTTCTTC. It is translated as CASTHPGGGEQFF. The J gene is TRBJ2-1, the V gene TRBV12-3 or TRBV12-4, with D possibly being TRBD2 (7 bases). Trimming took 7 bases from V and 9 from J, leaving 16 bases between them. The CDR3 spans 13 residues.

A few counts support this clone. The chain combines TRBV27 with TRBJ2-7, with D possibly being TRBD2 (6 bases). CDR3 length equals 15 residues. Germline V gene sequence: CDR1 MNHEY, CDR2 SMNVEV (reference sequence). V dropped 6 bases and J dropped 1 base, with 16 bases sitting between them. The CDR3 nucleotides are TGTGCCAGCAGCTCCCCTAGCGTCCGATCCTACGAGCAGTACTTC. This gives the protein CASSSPSVRSYEQYF.

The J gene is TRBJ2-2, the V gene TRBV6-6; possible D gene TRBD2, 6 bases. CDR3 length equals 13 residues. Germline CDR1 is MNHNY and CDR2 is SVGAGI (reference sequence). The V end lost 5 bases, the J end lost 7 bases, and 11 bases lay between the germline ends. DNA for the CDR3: TGTGCCAGCAGTGGATGGGGGGTCGGGGAGCTGTTTTTT. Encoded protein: CASSGWGVGELFF.

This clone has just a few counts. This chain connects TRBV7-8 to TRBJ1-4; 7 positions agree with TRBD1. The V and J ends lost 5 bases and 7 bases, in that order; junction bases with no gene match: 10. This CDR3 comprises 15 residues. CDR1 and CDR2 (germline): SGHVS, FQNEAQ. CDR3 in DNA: TGTGCCAGCAGCAAACGACAGGGCCCGAGTGAAAAACTGTTTTTT. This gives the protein CASSKRQGPSEKLFF. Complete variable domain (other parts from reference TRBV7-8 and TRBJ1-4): GAGVSQSPRYKVAKRGQDVALRCDPISGHVSLFWYQQALGQGPEFLTYFQNEAQLDKSGLPSDRFFAERPEGSVSTLKIQRTQQEDSAVYLCASSKRQGPSEKLFFGSGTQLSVL.

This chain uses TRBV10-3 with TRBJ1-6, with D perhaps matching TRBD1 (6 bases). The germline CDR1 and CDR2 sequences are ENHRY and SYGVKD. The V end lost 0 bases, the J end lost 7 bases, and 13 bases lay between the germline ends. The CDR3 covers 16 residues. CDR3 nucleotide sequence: TGTGCCATCAGTGAGTCAGCGAGAAGGGGGAATTCACCCCTCCACTTT. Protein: CAISESARRGNSPLHF.

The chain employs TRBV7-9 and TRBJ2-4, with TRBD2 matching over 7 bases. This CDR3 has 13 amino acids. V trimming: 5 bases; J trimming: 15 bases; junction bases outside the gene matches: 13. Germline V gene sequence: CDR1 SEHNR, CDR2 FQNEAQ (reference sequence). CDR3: CASSMGGTPPLYF. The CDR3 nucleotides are TGTGCCAGCAGCATGGGAGGGACTCCCCCGCTGTACTTC.

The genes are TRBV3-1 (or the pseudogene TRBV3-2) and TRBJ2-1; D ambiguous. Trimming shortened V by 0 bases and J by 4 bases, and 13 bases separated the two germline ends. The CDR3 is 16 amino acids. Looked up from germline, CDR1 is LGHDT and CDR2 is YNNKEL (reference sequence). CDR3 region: CASSQEAAYIYNEQFF. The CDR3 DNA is TGTGCCAGCAGCCAAGAGGCCGCTTACATTTACAATGAGCAGTTCTTC.

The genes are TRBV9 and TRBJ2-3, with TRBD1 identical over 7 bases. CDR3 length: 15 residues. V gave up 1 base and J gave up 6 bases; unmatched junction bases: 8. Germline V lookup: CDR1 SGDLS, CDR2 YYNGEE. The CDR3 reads CASSVRDRPADTQYF. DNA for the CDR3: TGTGCCAGCAGCGTACGGGACAGACCGGCGGATACGCAGTATTTT. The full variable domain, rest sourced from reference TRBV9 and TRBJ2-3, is DSGVTQTPKHLITATGQRVTLRCSPRSGDLSVYWYQQSLDQGLQFLIQYYNGEERAKGNILERFSAQQFPDLHSELNLSSLELGDSALYFCASSVRDRPADTQYFGPGTRLTVL.

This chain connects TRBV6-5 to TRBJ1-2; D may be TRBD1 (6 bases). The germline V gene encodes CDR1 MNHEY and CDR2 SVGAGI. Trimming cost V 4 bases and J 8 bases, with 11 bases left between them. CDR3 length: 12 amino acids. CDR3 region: CASSSDRRGYTF. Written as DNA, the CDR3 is TGTGCCAGCAGTTCCGACAGGCGGGGCTACACCTTC.